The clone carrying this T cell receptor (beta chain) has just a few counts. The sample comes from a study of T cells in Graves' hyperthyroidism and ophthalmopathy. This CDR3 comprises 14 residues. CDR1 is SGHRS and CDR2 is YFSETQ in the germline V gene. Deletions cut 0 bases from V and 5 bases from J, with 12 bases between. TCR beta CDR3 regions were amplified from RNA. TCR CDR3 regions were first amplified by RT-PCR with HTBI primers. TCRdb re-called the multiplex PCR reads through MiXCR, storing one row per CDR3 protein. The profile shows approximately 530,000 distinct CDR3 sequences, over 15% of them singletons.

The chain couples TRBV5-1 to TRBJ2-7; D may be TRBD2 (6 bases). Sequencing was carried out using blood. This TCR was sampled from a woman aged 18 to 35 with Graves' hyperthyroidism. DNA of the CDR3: TGCGCCAGCAGCTTGGCACTAGCCGGGGACGAGCAGTACTTC. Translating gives CASSLALAGDEQYF.